These T cell receptor beta chains were read from a single sample in a study of cytomegalovirus exposure and HLA in healthy donors. Sequenced by immunoSEQ multiplex PCR; TCRdb stores in-frame clones only, minus some. This table holds approximately 150,000 clones, more than 65% found once. Sequenced input: PBMCs. All receptors come from a middle-aged woman in good health and CMV-seropositive. Both conserved end residues are part of each CDR3. The order of the fields is V gene, D gene, J gene, CDR3 protein. The D gene is left open where the match is weak.

V gene: TRBV5-6
D gene: TRBD1
J gene: TRBJ2-5
CDR3 protein: CASFAGGIETQYF

V gene: TRBV29-1
D gene: TRBD1
J gene: TRBJ2-7
CDR3 protein: CSVRDSGSYEQYF

V gene: TRBV5-4
D gene: NA
J gene: TRBJ2-1
CDR3 protein: CASSLVAGPVNEQFF

V gene: TRBV9
D gene: TRBD2
J gene: TRBJ2-7
CDR3 protein: CASSHGPTSGGNEQYF

V gene: TRBV28
D gene: NA
J gene: TRBJ1-5
CDR3 protein: CASSLSGNQPQHF

V gene: TRBV15
D gene: TRBD2
J gene: NA
CDR3 protein: CATSRGASGSSEQYF

V gene: TRBV6-5
D gene: NA
J gene: TRBJ2-7
CDR3 protein: CAIRSNRDFNEQYF

V gene: TRBV5-1
D gene: NA
J gene: TRBJ2-2
CDR3 protein: CASSTGQLGGTGELFF

V gene: TRBV7-2
D gene: TRBD2
J gene: TRBJ2-3
CDR3 protein: CASSAGLAGPDTQYF

V gene: TRBV7-8
D gene: NA
J gene: TRBJ2-2
CDR3 protein: CASSLWQGGTGELFF

V gene: TRBV6-8
D gene: NA
J gene: TRBJ1-4
CDR3 protein: CASSYGLNNEKLFF

V gene: TRBV4-1
D gene: TRBD2
J gene: TRBJ2-1
CDR3 protein: CASSQGGLAGENEQFF

V gene: TRBV21-1
D gene: NA
J gene: TRBJ2-4
CDR3 protein: CASSSSGFLQYF

V gene: TRBV6-1
D gene: NA
J gene: TRBJ1-1
CDR3 protein: CASTLGGRRTEAFF

V gene: TRBV7-9
D gene: TRBD1
J gene: TRBJ1-1
CDR3 protein: CASSFEGTGTTEAFF

V gene: TRBV4-2
D gene: NA
J gene: TRBJ1-3
CDR3 protein: CASSQVGVADTIYF

V gene: TRBV4-1
D gene: TRBD2
J gene: TRBJ2-1
CDR3 protein: CASSQASGRNNEQFF

V gene: TRBV5-6
D gene: NA
J gene: TRBJ2-5
CDR3 protein: CASSRGMGGGETQYF

V gene: TRBV4-2
D gene: NA
J gene: TRBJ2-5
CDR3 protein: CASSQDGSKLSGGWETQYF

V gene: TRBV4-3
D gene: NA
J gene: TRBJ1-2
CDR3 protein: CASSQDPQGIYGYTF

V gene: TRBV14
D gene: NA
J gene: TRBJ2-7
CDR3 protein: CASSHQIYEQYF

V gene: TRBV5-8
D gene: NA
J gene: TRBJ2-1
CDR3 protein: CASHEAVPGSYNEQFF

V gene: TRBV25-1
D gene: NA
J gene: TRBJ1-6
CDR3 protein: CASTQGNSPLHF

V gene: TRBV29-1
D gene: NA
J gene: TRBJ1-5
CDR3 protein: CSGGNSNQPQHF

V gene: TRBV28
D gene: NA
J gene: TRBJ2-5
CDR3 protein: CASSQSLAQETQYF

V gene: TRBV7-9
D gene: TRBD1
J gene: TRBJ1-4
CDR3 protein: CASSSGQVYEKLFF

V gene: TRBV5-1
D gene: TRBD1
J gene: TRBJ1-2
CDR3 protein: CASSTDRAYGYPF

V gene: TRBV7-3
D gene: TRBD2
J gene: TRBJ2-2
CDR3 protein: CASSLSNPGLAGTGELFF

V gene: TRBV4-3
D gene: TRBD1
J gene: TRBJ1-4
CDR3 protein: CASSQTGLGNEKLFF

V gene: TRBV28
D gene: TRBD1
J gene: TRBJ2-1
CDR3 protein: CASSPGTGDYNEQFF

V gene: TRBV5-8
D gene: NA
J gene: TRBJ2-1
CDR3 protein: CASSFGGPGDNEQFF

V gene: TRBV12-5
D gene: TRBD1
J gene: TRBJ1-5
CDR3 protein: CASKETGYQPQHF

V gene: TRBV19
D gene: NA
J gene: TRBJ2-7
CDR3 protein: CASSTGPGTSYEQYF

V gene: TRBV4-2
D gene: TRBD2
J gene: TRBJ2-7
CDR3 protein: CASSHEAGGSSYEQYF

V gene: TRBV13
D gene: NA
J gene: TRBJ1-2
CDR3 protein: CASSPGGNGYTF

V gene: TRBV25-1
D gene: NA
J gene: TRBJ1-1
CDR3 protein: CASSGGNTEAFF